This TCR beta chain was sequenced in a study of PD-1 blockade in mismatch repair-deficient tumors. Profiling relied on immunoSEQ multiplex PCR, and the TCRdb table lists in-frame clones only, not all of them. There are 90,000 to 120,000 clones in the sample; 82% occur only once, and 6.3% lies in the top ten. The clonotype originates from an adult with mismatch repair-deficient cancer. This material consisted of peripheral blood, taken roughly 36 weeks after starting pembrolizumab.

CDR3 bases: TGTGCCAGTAGTATAGAGGCTAGCGGGACCGGGGAGCTGTTTTTT. It encodes CASSIEASGTGELFF. This sequence joins TRBV19 and TRBJ2-2; the match to TRBD2 covers 8 bases. The CDR3 is 15 amino acids. Germline CDR1 reads LNHDA; CDR2 reads SQIVND (reference sequence). With V trimmed by 0 bases and J by 5 bases, 2 bases remained unmatched.